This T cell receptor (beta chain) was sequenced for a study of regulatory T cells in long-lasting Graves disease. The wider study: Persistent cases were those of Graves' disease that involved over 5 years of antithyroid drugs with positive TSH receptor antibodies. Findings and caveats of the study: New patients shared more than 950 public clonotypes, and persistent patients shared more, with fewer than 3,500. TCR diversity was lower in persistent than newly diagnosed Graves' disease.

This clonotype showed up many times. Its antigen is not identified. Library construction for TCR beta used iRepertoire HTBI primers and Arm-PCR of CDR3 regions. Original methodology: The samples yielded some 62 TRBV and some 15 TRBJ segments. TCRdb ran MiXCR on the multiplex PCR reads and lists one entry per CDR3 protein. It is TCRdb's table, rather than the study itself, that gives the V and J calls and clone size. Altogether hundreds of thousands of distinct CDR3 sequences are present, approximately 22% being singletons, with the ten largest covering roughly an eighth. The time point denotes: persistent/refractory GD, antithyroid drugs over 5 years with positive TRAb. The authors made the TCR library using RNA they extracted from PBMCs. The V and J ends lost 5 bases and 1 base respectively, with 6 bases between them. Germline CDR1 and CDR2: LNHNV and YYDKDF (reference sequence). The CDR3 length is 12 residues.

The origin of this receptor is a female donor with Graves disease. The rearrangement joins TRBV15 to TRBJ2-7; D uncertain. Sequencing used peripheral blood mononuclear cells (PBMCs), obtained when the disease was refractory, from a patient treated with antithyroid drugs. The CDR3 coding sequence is TGTGCCACCAGCCTAGATTCCTACGAGCAGTACTTC. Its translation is CATSLDSYEQYF.